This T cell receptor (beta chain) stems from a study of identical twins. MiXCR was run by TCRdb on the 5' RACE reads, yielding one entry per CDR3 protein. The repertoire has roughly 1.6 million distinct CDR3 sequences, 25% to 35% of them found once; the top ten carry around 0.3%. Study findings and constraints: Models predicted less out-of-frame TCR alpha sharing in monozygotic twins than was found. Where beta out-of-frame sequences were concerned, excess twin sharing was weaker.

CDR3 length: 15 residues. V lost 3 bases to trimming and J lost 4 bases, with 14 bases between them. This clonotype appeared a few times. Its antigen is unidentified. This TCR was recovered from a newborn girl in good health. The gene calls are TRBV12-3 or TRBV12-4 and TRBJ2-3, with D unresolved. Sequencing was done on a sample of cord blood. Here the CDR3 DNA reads TGTGCCAGCAGTTTGGGCAGGAAGACCCCAGATACGCAGTATTTT. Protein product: CASSLGRKTPDTQYF.